This TCR beta chain is drawn from a study of blood T cell repertoires in COVID-19 (dated by TCRdb to about 2020). Regarding the study in general: Samples from collaborators originated in the United States, Italy and Spain and spanned both the acute and convalescent phases of COVID-19. The prospective study material was composed of cDNA or gDNA derived from T cells, B-cell-depleted T cells, or PBMCs. Deeply sampled blood TCRbeta repertoires from subjects exposed to, actively infected with, or recovered from COVID-19 were included in the dataset. The repertoires were made available in a free public database intended to serve as a resource for research on the immune response to SARS-CoV-2. Samples came from the ongoing ImmuneRACE study (first 160 participants) plus 1,254 subjects from 6 global collaborators. Nearly every sample came with metadata listing a de-identified subject ID, COVID-19 status, age in years and sex. Where HLA class I and class II types were available, the types were taken from metadata supplied by the sample provider, not from assay-based typing.

Participants in the prospective study were aged 18 to 89 years, lived in over 20 United States geographic areas, and enrolled through a virtual design. In the prospective study, cohorts were assigned on the basis of participant-reported clinical history obtained from a screening survey and a study questionnaire. Recovered participants in ImmuneRACE Cohort 3 were defined as having two consecutive negative NP/OP PCR tests, clearance from a healthcare professional, or resolution of symptoms. Each participant in the prospective study had whole blood, serum and a nasopharyngeal or oropharyngeal swab collected by mobile phlebotomists. Additional blood draws and questionnaires over a 2-month period could optionally be provided by prospective study participants. Blood samples from the prospective study were shipped frozen or at room temperature prior to DNA extraction. V lost 0 bases and J lost 8 bases, and the count of bases not matched to a germline gene is 12. The CDR3 starts with the cysteine, ends with the phenylalanine, and has 16 residues. The only DNA kept is the CDR3, 48 bases in frame from the first base. The germline V gene sets CDR1 to SGHRS and CDR2 to YFSETQ.

Findings and caveats that apply to the study as a whole: The amount of clinical and demographic metadata varied by source and participant and was provided uncurated.

TCRbeta CDR3 regions were amplified from genomic DNA using the immunoSEQ Assay, a bias-controlled multiplex PCR. Under the source paper's analysis protocol: The number of nucleated cells in each sample was estimated from the amplification of reference gene primers within the assay. Sequence reads were collapsed and filtered to measure the absolute abundance of every unique TCRbeta CDR3 rearrangement. Productive Simpson clonality was computed per sample as the square root of Simpson's diversity index over productive rearrangements. TCRdb retrieved this table from immuneACCESS and kept in-frame rearrangements only. Not all clones are present; in checked studies, unresolved V genes account for under half, and no reason is known for the remainder. V, J and clone size reflect that table, while D and trimming were determined from the DNA. In all, the sample holds roughly 150,000 clones, and approximately 79% of those were seen once. The ten largest make up around 7.1% of the sample.

Comment on this clone: The antigen it recognizes is unknown. No per-base quality is available; no much larger clone lies one base away.

In this chain, TRBV5-1 is recombined with TRBJ2-3, with TRBD2 identical over 7 junction bases. The sequenced material came from PBMCs or T cells enriched from blood (not recorded which). The sequence derives from a man aged 50 to 60 who had recovered from COVID-19. The bases read TGCGCCAGCAGCTTGGAAGCTTTGCGGGGCGGGGGTACGCAGTATTTT. Translated, this is CASSLEALRGGGTQYF.